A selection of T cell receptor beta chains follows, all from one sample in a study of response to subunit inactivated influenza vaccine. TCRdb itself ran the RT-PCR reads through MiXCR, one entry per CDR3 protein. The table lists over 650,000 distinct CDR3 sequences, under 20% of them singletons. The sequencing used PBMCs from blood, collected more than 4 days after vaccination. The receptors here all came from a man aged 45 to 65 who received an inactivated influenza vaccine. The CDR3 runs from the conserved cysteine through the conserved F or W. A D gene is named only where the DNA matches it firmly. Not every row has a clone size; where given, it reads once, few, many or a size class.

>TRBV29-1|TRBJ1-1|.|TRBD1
TGCAGCGTTTTCGGGGGACAGGGGGCTAGCGGAGCTTTCTTT
CSVFGGQGASGAFF
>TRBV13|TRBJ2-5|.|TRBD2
TGTGCCAGCAGCTTAGGCCCCCTAGCGGGGCAAGAGACCCAGTACTTC
CASSLGPLAGQETQYF
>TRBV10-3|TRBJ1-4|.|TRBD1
TGTGCCACCGCCACCCCGGACAGGGTTGTCAATAATGAAAAACTGTTTTTT
CATATPDRVVNNEKLFF
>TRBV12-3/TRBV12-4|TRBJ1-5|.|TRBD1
TGTGCCAGCAGGGCCGGACAGGGGATTCAGCCCCAGCATTTT
CASRAGQGIQPQHF
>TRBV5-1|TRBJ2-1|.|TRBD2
TGCGCCAGCAGCCAACTAGCGGGAGGTGGCGCGGAGCAGTTCTTC
CASSQLAGGGAEQFF
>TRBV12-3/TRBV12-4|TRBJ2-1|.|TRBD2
TGTGCCAGCGATAGCGGGAGCAATGAGCAGTTCTTC
CASDSGSNEQFF
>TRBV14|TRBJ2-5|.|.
TGTGCCAGCAGCCCCCTCGGGGGCGCGGGGACCCAGTACTTC
CASSPLGGAGTQYF
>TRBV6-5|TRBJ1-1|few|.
TGTGCCAGCAGTTACATGGATCGGGGACGGAACACTGAAGCTTTCTTT
CASSYMDRGRNTEAFF
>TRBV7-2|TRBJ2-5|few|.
TGTGCCAGCAGCAGACAGGCCTTCCAAGAGACCCAGTACTTC
CASSRQAFQETQYF
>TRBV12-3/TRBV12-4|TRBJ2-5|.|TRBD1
TGTGCCAGCAGACCGGGACAGCACCAAGAGACCCAGTACTTC
CASRPGQHQETQYF
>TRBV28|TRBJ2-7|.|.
TGTGCCAGCAGTTTAACCACAGGGTATCCTGGCGGGGAGCAGTACTTC
CASSLTTGYPGGEQYF
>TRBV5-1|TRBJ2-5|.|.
TGCGCCAGCAGATTGGGGAAACTACAAGAGACCCAGTACTTC
CASRLGKLQETQYF
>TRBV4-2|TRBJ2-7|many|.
TGTGCCAGCAGCCAAGAGCGGGACTCCTCCTACGAGCAGTACTTC
CASSQERDSSYEQYF
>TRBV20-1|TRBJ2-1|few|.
TGCAGTGCTGCCGAACAGACCTACAATGAGCAGTTCTTC
CSAAEQTYNEQFF
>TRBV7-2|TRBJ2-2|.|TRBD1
TGTGCCAGCAGCTCAGAGCCGGGACAGACCGGGGAGCTGTTTTTT
CASSSEPGQTGELFF
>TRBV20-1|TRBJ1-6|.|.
TGCAGTGCTAGAGATTCAGGGTCAAAGCCCCTCCACTTT
CSARDSGSKPLHF
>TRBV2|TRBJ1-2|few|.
TGTGCCAGCAGTGAAAGGGGGGACTATGGCTACACCTTC
CASSERGDYGYTF
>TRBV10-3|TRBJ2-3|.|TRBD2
TGTGCCACGTTGGGGACTAGCGGGGGACCAAGCACAGATACGCAGTATTTT
CATLGTSGGPSTDTQYF
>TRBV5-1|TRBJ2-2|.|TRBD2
TGCGCCAGCACCGGACTAGCGGCGAACACCGGGGAGCTGTTTTTT
CASTGLAANTGELFF
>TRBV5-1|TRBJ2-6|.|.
TGCGCCAGCAGCGGGTTGGTTGCCGGGGCCAACGTCCTGACTTTC
CASSGLVAGANVLTF
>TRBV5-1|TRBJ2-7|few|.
TGCCCCCAGTGCGACGAGCAGTACTTC
CPQCDEQYF
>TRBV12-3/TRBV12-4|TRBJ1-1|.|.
TGTGCCAGCAGTTTAGCCCCAGCAGGGTCGGGCACTGAAGCTTTCTTT
CASSLAPAGSGTEAFF
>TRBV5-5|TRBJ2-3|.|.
TGTGCCAGCAGTATAGCAGCTAGAGATACGCAGTATTTT
CASSIAARDTQYF
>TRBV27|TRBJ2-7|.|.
TGTGCCAGCAGGAGAGGGACACATGAGACCTACGAGCAGTACTTC
CASRRGTHETYEQYF
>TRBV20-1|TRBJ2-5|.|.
TGCAGTGCTAGAGACCATGGACAATTTAAAGAGACCCAGTACTTC
CSARDHGQFKETQYF
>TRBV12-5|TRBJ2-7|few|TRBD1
TGTGCTAGTGCTCCGGGCAGGGGGATGTACGAGCAGTACTTC
CASAPGRGMYEQYF
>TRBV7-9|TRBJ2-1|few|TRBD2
TGTGCCAGCAGCCTATCCGGGACTAGCATCCATGAGCAGTTCTTC
CASSLSGTSIHEQFF
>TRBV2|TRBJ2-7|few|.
TGTGCCAGCACCAATAAAGCGGGTTACGAGCAGTACTTC
CASTNKAGYEQYF
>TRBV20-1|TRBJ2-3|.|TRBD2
TGCAGTGCTAGAGATCATGTGACTAGCGGGGCAGATACGCAGTATTTT
CSARDHVTSGADTQYF
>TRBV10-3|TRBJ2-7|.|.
TGTGCCATCAGTAGAAACAGGGGGGGCTACGAGCAGTACTTC
CAISRNRGGYEQYF
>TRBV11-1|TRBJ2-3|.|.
TGTGCCAGCAGCTTACCGGGACTTCCCGATAATGTACCTAGCACAGATACGCAGTATTTT
CASSLPGLPDNVPSTDTQYF
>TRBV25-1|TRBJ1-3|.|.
TGTGCCAGCAGTAAGGGTCCGATCAGCTCTGGAAACACCATATATTTT
CASSKGPISSGNTIYF
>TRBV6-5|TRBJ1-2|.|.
TGTGCCAGCAGTTACTCGGGTTGGAGGGAAGGGGGCTACACCTTC
CASSYSGWREGGYTF
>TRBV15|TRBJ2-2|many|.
TGTGCCACCAGCGTATCAGGGCTCCTGGACACCGGGGAGCTGTTTTTT
CATSVSGLLDTGELFF
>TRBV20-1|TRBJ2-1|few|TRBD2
TGCAGTGCTAGAGACCTAGCGGGGGTCAATGAGCAGTTCTTC
CSARDLAGVNEQFF
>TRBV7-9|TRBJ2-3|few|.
TGTGCCAGCAGCCTCGGTGGCGGCCCTAGCACAGATACGCAGTATTTT
CASSLGGGPSTDTQYF
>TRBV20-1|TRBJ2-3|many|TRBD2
TGCAGTGCTTCCGGGGGGTACACCGTAGATACGCAGTATTTT
CSASGGYTVDTQYF
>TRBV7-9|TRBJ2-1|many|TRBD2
TGTGCCAGCAGCTTGCTAGCGGGAATGTTTAGCGATGAGCAGTTCTTC
CASSLLAGMFSDEQFF
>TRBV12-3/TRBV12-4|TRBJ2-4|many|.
TGTGCCAGCAGTTTGGACAGAGCCAAAAACATTCAGTACTTC
CASSLDRAKNIQYF
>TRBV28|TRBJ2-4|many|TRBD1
TGTGCCAGCAACGACAGGGGGGTAGCCAAAAACATTCAGTACTTC
CASNDRGVAKNIQYF
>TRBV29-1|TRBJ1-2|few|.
TGCAGCGTTGGGTCCAGAGACTATGGCTACACCTTC
CSVGSRDYGYTF
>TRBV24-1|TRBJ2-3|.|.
TGTGCCACGGAAGGCATGCGGGACAGCAAAAATCCAGATACGCAGTATTTT
CATEGMRDSKNPDTQYF
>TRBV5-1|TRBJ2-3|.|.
TGCGCCAGCAGCTTGTCGGTGGGGGGTCGACCGAGCACAGATACGCAGTATTTT
CASSLSVGGRPSTDTQYF
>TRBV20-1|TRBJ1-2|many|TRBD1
TGCAGTGCTAGAGATCAGGGCAGGGGGCCTGGTGGCTACACCTTC
CSARDQGRGPGGYTF
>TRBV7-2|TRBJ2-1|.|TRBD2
TGTGCCAGCAGCTTAGTGATTAGCGGGGGGGCCGGTGAGCAGTTCTTC
CASSLVISGGAGEQFF
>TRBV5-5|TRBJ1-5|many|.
TGTGCCAGCAGTCCGGACAACAGCCCATATAGCAATCAGCCCCAGCATTTT
CASSPDNSPYSNQPQHF
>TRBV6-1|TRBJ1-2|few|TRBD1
TGTGCCAGCAGCTCAGCCTGGACAGGGCGTGGCTACACCTTC
CASSSAWTGRGYTF
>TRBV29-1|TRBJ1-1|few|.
TGCAGCGTTGAAGATGGGGGATTTAACACTGAAGCTTTCTTT
CSVEDGGFNTEAFF
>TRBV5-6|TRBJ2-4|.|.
TGTGCCAGCACCAGGGGTAGGGAGAACATTCAGTACTTC
CASTRGRENIQYF
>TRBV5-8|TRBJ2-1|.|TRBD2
TGTGCCAGCAGCTCGGGACTAATCCCCCGGGAGCAGTTCTTC
CASSSGLIPREQFF
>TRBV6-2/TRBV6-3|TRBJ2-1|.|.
TGTGCCAGCAGTTACAGACTCCTGAACAATGAGCAGTTCTTC
CASSYRLLNNEQFF
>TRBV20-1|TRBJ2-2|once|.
TGCAGTGCTAGAGACCCCAGGGACACCGGGGAGCTGTTTTTT
CSARDPRDTGELFF
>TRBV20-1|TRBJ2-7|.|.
TGCAGTGCTAGCTGGGACACGACCTACGAGCAGTACTTC
CSASWDTTYEQYF
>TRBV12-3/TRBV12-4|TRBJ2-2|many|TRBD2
TGTGCCAGCAGCCCTAGCGGGGGGACCGGGGAGCTGTTTTTT
CASSPSGGTGELFF
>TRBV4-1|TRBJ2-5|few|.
TGCGCCAGCAGCCAAGCCCAGACAGCCCAAGAGACCCAGTACTTC
CASSQAQTAQETQYF
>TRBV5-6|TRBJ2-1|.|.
TGTGCCAGCAGCCCAATAGCGGACCTCTACAATGAGCAGTTCTTC
CASSPIADLYNEQFF
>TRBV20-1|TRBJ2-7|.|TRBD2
TGCAGTGGACTAGCGGCAAGCTCCTACGAGCAGTACTTC
CSGLAASSYEQYF
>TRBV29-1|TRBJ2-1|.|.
TGCAGCGCCCGCGGTGGGACTCGGGGCAATGAGCAGTTCTTC
CSARGGTRGNEQFF
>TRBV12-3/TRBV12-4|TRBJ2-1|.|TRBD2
TGTGCCAGCAGTTCCCCCGGCGGGGGGGCTTTTGAGCAGTTCTTC
CASSSPGGGAFEQFF
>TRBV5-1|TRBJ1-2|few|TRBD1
TGCGCCAGCAGCCCATCCGGGACAGCTTATGGCTACACCTTC
CASSPSGTAYGYTF